A single sample gave rise to the 17 T cell receptor beta chains below, sequenced in a study of blood T cell repertoires in COVID-19 (dated by TCRdb to the early 2020s). Library prep was done by the immunoSEQ multiplex PCR assay. The clones in this table, taken by TCRdb from immuneACCESS, are in-frame only. Not every clone is retained; where verified, under half of the shortfall comes from an unresolved V gene, and the cause of the rest is unknown. Present in this sample are some 260,000 clones, roughly 88% of which were seen just once. 0.7% of the sample is in the top ten clones. Material: peripheral blood. These receptors were collected from a human donor in a cohort sampled during active COVID-19.

The rearrangement joins TRBV18 to TRBJ1-2, with D possibly matching TRBD1 (6 bases). This CDR3 has 16 residues. V was clipped by 3 bases and J by 4 bases, with 18 bases between them. Germline CDR1 KGHSH, CDR2 LQKENI. CDR3 sequence reads: CASSPTQGIGSYGYTF. In DNA form, the CDR3 reads TGTGCCAGCTCACCTACTCAGGGGATTGGGAGCTATGGCTACACCTTC.

The genes are TRBV7-9 and TRBJ2-2, with 7 bases that match TRBD1. The CDR3 runs to 14 residues. Trimming took 6 bases from V and 4 from J; bases not matched to a gene: 5. Germline V gene sequence: CDR1 SEHNR, CDR2 FQNEAQ (reference sequence). CDR3 sequence (DNA): TGTGCCAGCAGACAGGACAGGACCACCGGGGAGCTGTTTTTT. This sequence encodes CASRQDRTTGELFF. Together with reference TRBV7-9 and TRBJ2-2, the CDR3 gives the full variable domain: DTGVSQNPRHKITKRGQNVTFRCDPISEHNRLYWYRQTLGQGPEFLTYFQNEAQLEKSRLLSDRFSAERPKGSFSTLEIQRTEQGDSAMYLCASRQDRTTGELFFGEGSRLTVL.

The CDR3 DNA sequence: TGCGCCAGCAGCTTGAACGGGGACATGAACACTGAAGCTTTCTTT. Protein: CASSLNGDMNTEAFF. This chain links TRBV5-1 with TRBJ1-1; a possible D gene is TRBD1 (6 bases). V shed 1 base and J shed 0 bases, with 10 bases lying between them. CDR3 length: 15 amino acids. CDR1 and CDR2 from the germline V gene are SGHRS and YFSETQ.

V usage is TRBV14 and J usage is TRBJ2-7, with 7 positions matching TRBD1. The V and J ends lost 4 bases and 0 bases, in that order; junction bases with no gene match: 6. The CDR3 extends over 15 amino acids. Looked up from germline, CDR1 is SGHDN and CDR2 is FVKESK. CDR3 bases: TGTGCCAGCAGCCCTCACAGGGGAAACTCCTACGAGCAGTACTTC. Amino acids: CASSPHRGNSYEQYF. Variable domain in full (rest from reference TRBV14 and TRBJ2-7): EAGVTQFPSHSVIEKGQTVTLRCDPISGHDNLYWYRRVMGKEIKFLLHFVKESKQDESGMPNNRFLAERTGGTYSTLKVQPAELEDSGVYFCASSPHRGNSYEQYFGPGTRLTVT.

This clone was seen a few times. This chain links TRBV19 with TRBJ1-1, with 11 bases matching TRBD1. The CDR3 extends over 15 amino acids. J gave up 4 bases and V 9 bases, and 10 bases lay outside the gene matches. Germline V gene sequence: CDR1 LNHDA, CDR2 SQIVND (reference sequence). The CDR3 loop reads CASRDRGEKSTEAFF. The CDR3 bases are TGTGCCAGCCGGGACAGGGGGGAGAAGAGCACTGAAGCTTTCTTT.

J is TRBJ1-6 and V is TRBV4-3; 10 bases are shared with TRBD1. After removal of 2 bases from V and 8 bases from J, the junction contained 3 bases not matched to a gene. Germline V lookup: CDR1 LGHNA, CDR2 YSLEER. The CDR3 has 15 residues. This CDR3 is CASSQRGQGDSPLHF. In DNA, the CDR3 is TGCGCCAGCAGCCAAAGAGGACAGGGGGATTCACCCCTCCACTTT.

J is TRBJ1-2 and V is TRBV7-3; TRBD1 aligns across 7 bases. Germline assignment: CDR1 SGHTA and CDR2 FQGTGA. V shed 2 bases and J 4 bases; nucleotides not matched to a gene: 7. The CDR3 has 15 residues. CDR3 sequence: CASSLARRDSYGYTF. CDR3 DNA sequence: TGTGCCAGCAGCTTAGCTCGCCGGGACAGCTATGGCTACACCTTC.

The chain is built from TRBV6-5 and TRBJ2-7; 8 nucleotides line up with TRBD2. J was trimmed by 3 bases and V by 4 bases; bases with no gene match: 5. Germline assignment: CDR1 MNHEY and CDR2 SVGAGI. This CDR3 has 14 amino acids. This CDR3 is CASSFLAGYYEQYF. CDR3 DNA sequence: TGTGCCAGCAGTTTCTTAGCGGGGTACTACGAGCAGTACTTC.

This clone was counted a single time. CDR3 bases: TGCGCCAGCAGCCAAGAGATGGACAGGCCCTCTTCACCCCTCCACTTT. This translates into CASSQEMDRPSSPLHF. The chain employs TRBV4-1 and TRBJ1-6; TRBD1 matches at 7 bases. Looked up from germline, CDR1 is MGHRA and CDR2 is YSYEKL. This CDR3 contains 16 residues. The trim removed 0 bases at V and 9 bases at J, leaving 8 bases unmatched.

This chain connects TRBV14 to TRBJ1-3; D remains unclear. Germline CDR1 is SGHDN and CDR2 is FVKESK. Trimming removed 3 bases at V and 0 bases at J, with 15 bases between. CDR3 length equals 17 residues. CDR3 protein: CASSQFTRVFSGNTIYF. The DNA of the CDR3 is TGTGCCAGCAGCCAGTTCACCCGGGTCTTCTCTGGAAACACCATATATTTT.

V gene TRBV11-3 combines with J gene TRBJ2-5; 8 positions agree with TRBD2. This CDR3 is built from 16 residues. Germline values: CDR1 SGHNT, CDR2 YENEEA. The ends lost 1 base at V and 3 bases at J; junction bases unmatched: 7. CDR3 coding DNA: TGTGCCAGCAGCTTAGGAATAGCGGGAAAGGAAGAGACCCAGTACTTC. It yields the protein CASSLGIAGKEETQYF.

This chain connects TRBV12-3 or TRBV12-4 to TRBJ2-7, with unresolved D. There are 12 residues in the CDR3. V was pared by 4 bases and J by 9 bases, with 13 bases between. The CDR3 DNA reads as TGTGCCAGCAGTTCCAACAGCATGAGGCAGTACTTC. As protein: CASSSNSMRQYF.

The chain employs TRBV9 and TRBJ1-1; TRBD1 agrees at 7 bases. Germline trimming cut 3 bases from V and 1 base from J; bases unmatched to any gene: 3. Germline V gene lookup returns CDR1 SGDLS and CDR2 YYNGEE. The CDR3 contains 14 residues. The CDR3 here is CASSARQGNTEAFF. In DNA, the CDR3 is TGTGCCAGCAGCGCACGACAGGGGAACACTGAAGCTTTCTTT.

The chain combines TRBV5-6 with TRBJ2-7; 9 nucleotides match TRBD1. The germline V gene has CDR1 SGHDT and CDR2 YYEEEE. Losses at the gene ends were 4 bases for V and 2 bases for J; bases not matched to a gene: 10. This CDR3 comprises 16 residues. The CDR3 nucleotides are TGTGCCAGCAGCCACACAGGGGGCGTTTTGCCCTACGAGCAGTACTTC. This encodes CASSHTGGVLPYEQYF.

The chain couples TRBV2 to TRBJ2-5, with TRBD1 identical over 9 bases. This CDR3 region has 14 residues. Germline-derived CDR1 and CDR2 are SNHLY and FYNNEI. V lost 8 bases, J lost 4 bases, and 8 bases stayed unmatched. The CDR3 nucleotides are TGTGCCAGCTATAGAGGGACAGGGCGAGAGACCCAGTACTTC. Translated, it gives CASYRGTGRETQYF.

For the CDR3, the DNA is TGTGCCAGTATGGGGGGGGAGCCCCAGCATTTT. This gives the protein CASMGGEPQHF. The chain couples TRBV19 to TRBJ1-5, with D possibly being TRBD1 (5 bases). The CDR3 runs 11 residues. V was shortened by 7 bases and J by 8 bases, with 9 bases between the two germline ends. The V gene's germline CDR1 is LNHDA and CDR2 SQIVND (reference sequence).

The CDR3 sequence: CASSDVSGGAYNEQFF. The CDR3 DNA follows: TGTGCCAGCAGTGACGTTAGCGGGGGGGCCTACAATGAGCAGTTCTTC. V usage is TRBV2 and J usage is TRBJ2-1, with 11 bases aligning to TRBD2. The V gene's germline CDR1 is SNHLY and CDR2 FYNNEI. V trimming: 3 bases; J trimming: 2 bases; junction bases outside the gene matches: 3. The CDR3 covers 16 residues. Full variable domain (outside the CDR3, taken from reference TRBV2 and TRBJ2-1): EPEVTQTPSHQVTQMGQEVILRCVPISNHLYFYWYRQILGQKVEFLVSFYNNEISEKSEIFDDQFSVERPDGSNFTLKIRSTKLEDSAMYFCASSDVSGGAYNEQFFGPGTRLTVL.